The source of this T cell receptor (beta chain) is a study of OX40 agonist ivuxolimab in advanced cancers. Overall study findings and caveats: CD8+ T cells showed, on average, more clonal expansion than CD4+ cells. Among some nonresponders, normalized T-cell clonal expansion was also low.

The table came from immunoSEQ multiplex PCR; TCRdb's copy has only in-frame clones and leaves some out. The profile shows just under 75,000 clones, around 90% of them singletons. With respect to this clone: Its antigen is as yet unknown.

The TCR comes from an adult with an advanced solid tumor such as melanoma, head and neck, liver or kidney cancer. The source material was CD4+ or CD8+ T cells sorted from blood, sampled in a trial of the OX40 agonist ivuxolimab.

DNA for the CDR3: TGTGCCAGTAGTATTAAGGGCCGAGATACGCAGTATTTT. Translating it yields CASSIKGRDTQYF. The chain links TRBV19 to TRBJ2-3; D not resolved. The germline V gene encodes CDR1 LNHDA and CDR2 SQIVND (reference sequence). This CDR3 comprises 13 residues. V was pared by 3 bases and J by 5 bases, with 9 bases between.